The clone carrying this T cell receptor beta chain was picked up a small number of times. The antigen remains undetermined. Using unique molecular identifiers, the investigators prepared the TCRbeta library. TCRdb reanalysed the PCR reads using MiXCR and keeps one entry per CDR3 protein. Here the sample spans about 830,000 distinct CDR3 sequences, 15% to 20% being singletons. The V gene end was trimmed by 3 bases and the J gene end by 4 bases; junction bases not matched to a gene: 6. The CDR3 runs 14 residues. This sample was included in a study of T-cell reconstitution after alpha-beta-depleted transplantation in children. Whole-study findings and limits: T-cell numbers and diversity one year post-transplant derived largely from freshly generated T cells. About two months after transplant, alpha-beta T cells reportedly came from several hundred expanded graft clones. High day-60 TCRbeta diversity in some patients came from surviving recipient T cells and thymic progenitors.

This clonotype originated in a male patient aged 10-17 years who had a stem cell transplant for acute lymphoblastic leukemia, so the T cells may come from the graft donor. The chain couples TRBV23-1 to TRBJ2-7; TRBD1 matches at 7 bases. TRBV23-1 is assigned to the ORF class and has an uncertain function. The sample consisted of PBMCs, mostly from graft donor cells, taken 360 days after TCRalphabeta/CD19-depleted stem cell transplant. The CDR3 sequence: CASSHQGDCYEQYF. CDR3 nucleotides: TGCGCCAGCAGTCACCAGGGGGATTGTTACGAGCAGTACTTC.